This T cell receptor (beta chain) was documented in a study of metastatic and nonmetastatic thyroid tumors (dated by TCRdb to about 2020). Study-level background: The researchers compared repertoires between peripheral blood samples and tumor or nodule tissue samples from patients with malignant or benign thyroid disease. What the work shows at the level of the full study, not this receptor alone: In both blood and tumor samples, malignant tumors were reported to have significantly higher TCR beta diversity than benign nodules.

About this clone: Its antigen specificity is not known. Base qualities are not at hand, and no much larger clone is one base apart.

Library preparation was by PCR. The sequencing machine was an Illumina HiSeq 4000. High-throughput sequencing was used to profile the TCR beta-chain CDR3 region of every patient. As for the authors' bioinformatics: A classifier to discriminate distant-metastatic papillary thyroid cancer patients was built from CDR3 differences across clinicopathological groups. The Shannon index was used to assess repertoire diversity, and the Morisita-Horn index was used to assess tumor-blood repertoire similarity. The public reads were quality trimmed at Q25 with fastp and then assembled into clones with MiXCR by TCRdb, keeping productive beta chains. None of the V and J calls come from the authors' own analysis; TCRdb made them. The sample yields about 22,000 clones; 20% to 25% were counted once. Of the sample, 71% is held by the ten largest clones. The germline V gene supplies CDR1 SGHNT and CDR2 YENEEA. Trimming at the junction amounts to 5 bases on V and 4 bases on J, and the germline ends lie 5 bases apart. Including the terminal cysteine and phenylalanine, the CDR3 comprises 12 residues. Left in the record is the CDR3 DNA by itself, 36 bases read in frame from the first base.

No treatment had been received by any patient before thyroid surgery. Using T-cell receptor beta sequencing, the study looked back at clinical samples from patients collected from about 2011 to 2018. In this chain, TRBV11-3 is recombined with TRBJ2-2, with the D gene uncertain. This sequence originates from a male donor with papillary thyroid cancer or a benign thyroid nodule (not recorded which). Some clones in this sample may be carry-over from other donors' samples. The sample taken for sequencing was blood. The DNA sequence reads TGTGCCAGCAGCCGCGTCACCGGGGAGCTGTTTTTT. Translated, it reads CASSRVTGELFF.